Included here is one TCR beta chain sequence, with context. The antigen is undetermined. Some clones are missing from TCRdb's copy, which holds only in-frame ones; the method was immunoSEQ multiplex PCR. The sample yields some 90,000 clones, roughly 88% seen once. V lost 2 bases to trimming and J lost 0 bases; unmatched junction nucleotides: 7. The germline gives CDR1 SQVTM, CDR2 ANQGSEA. The CDR3 totals 16 residues. These data are taken from a study of OX40 agonist ivuxolimab in advanced cancers. Study at large: Intravenous ivuxolimab at 0.01 to 10 mg/kg was given to patients every 2 weeks.

Overall study results and limits: Some patients who did not respond also had low normalized T-cell clonal expansion. The study observed clonal expansion of CD4+ and CD8+ blood T cells by week 6 at 0.1 to 3.0 mg/kg.

The receptor was derived from an adult with an advanced solid tumor such as melanoma, head and neck, liver or kidney cancer. The sequenced sample was CD4+ or CD8+ T cells sorted from blood, obtained in a trial of the OX40 agonist ivuxolimab. The chain links TRBV29-1 to TRBJ1-3; the match to TRBD1 covers 7 bases. CDR3 residues: CSVERQGGSSGNTIYF. The DNA for the CDR3 is TGCAGCGTTGAAAGGCAGGGGGGAAGCTCTGGAAACACCATATATTTT.